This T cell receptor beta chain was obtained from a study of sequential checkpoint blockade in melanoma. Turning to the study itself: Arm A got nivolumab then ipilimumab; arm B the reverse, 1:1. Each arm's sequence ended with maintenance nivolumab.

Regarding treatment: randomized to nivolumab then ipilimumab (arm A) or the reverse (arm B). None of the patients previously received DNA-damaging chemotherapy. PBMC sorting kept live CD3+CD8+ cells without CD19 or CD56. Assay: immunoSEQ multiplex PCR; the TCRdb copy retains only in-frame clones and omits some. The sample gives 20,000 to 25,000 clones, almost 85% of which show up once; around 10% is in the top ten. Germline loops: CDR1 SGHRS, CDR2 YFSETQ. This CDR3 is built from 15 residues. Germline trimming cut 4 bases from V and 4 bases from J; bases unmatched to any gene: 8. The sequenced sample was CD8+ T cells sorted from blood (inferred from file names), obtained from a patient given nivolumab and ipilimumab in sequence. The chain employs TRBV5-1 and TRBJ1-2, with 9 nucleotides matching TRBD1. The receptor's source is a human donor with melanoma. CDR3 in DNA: TGCGCCAGCAGCCTACAAGGGACAGGGAGCTATGGCTACACCTTC. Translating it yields CASSLQGTGSYGYTF.